This T cell receptor (beta chain) appears in the sequencing data of a study of PD-1 blockade in classical Hodgkin lymphoma. Findings and caveats of the study: Partial responders and progressors had significantly lower baseline TCR diversity. Excluded were patients who started nivolumab under 1 year after ASCT, a group that had lower diversity. Before treatment, TCR diversity in newly diagnosed patients was reportedly lower than in healthy donors.

Regarding this clone: What it recognizes is unknown.

Some clones are missing from TCRdb's copy, which holds only in-frame ones; the method was immunoSEQ multiplex PCR. The repertoire holds 26,000 or so clones, 70% to 80% seen once, with just under 2.5% in the top ten. The CDR3 loop spans 17 amino acids. V shed 0 bases, J shed 4 bases, and the junction held 8 bases outside the gene matches. CDR1 and CDR2 from the germline V gene are SGHDT and YYEEEE. In every patient, relapse followed autologous stem cell transplantation, while exposure to brentuximab vedotin differed. CD4+ T cells were purified from thawed PBMCs by negative selection. Relapsed/refractory classical Hodgkin lymphoma patients had complete, partial or progressive responses.

Sequences were derived from CD4+ T cells from blood, sampled at baseline. The source is a human donor with classical Hodgkin lymphoma. The genes are TRBV5-6 and TRBJ1-4, with 8 positions matching TRBD1. CDR3 amino acids: CASSLAFRTGLNEKLFF. DNA of the CDR3: TGTGCCAGCAGCTTGGCGTTTCGGACAGGGCTTAATGAAAAACTGTTTTTT.